Below are 24 T cell receptor beta chains sequenced from a single sample in a study of cytomegalovirus exposure and HLA in healthy donors. PCR amplification relied on 60 Vbeta primers (plus 13 Jbeta primers). The method was immunoSEQ multiplex PCR; TCRdb's version includes in-frame clones alone and lacks a portion of them. The profile covers about 65,000 clones, with 62% appearing a single time and about 3% taken by the ten largest. The specimen was PBMCs. The receptors come from a man aged 30 to 39 in good health and CMV-seronegative.

The genes are TRBV6-5 and TRBJ2-3; D may be TRBD1 (6 bases). The CDR3 has 13 amino acids. The germline CDR1 and CDR2 sequences are MNHEY and SVGAGI. Trimming stripped 8 bases from V and 6 bases from J, with 15 bases between. Written as DNA, the CDR3 is TGTGCCAGCCGCGTGGGGGCGCAGGATACGCAGTATTTT. Residues: CASRVGAQDTQYF.

The chain links TRBV5-3 to TRBJ2-3, with 7 bases aligning to TRBD1. TRBV5-3 is flagged as an ORF with uncertain function. V lost 4 bases to trimming and J lost 0 bases; unmatched junction nucleotides: 8. The length of the CDR3 is 16 residues. DNA for the CDR3: TGTGCCAGAAGCACCGGGACAGACTCTAGCACAGATACGCAGTATTTT. Its protein is CARSTGTDSSTDTQYF.

This clone came up a few times. The V call is TRBV19, the J call TRBJ1-4; D is possibly TRBD1 (5 bases). The V gene lost 5 bases and the J gene lost 13 bases, with 11 bases spanning the gap. There are 11 residues in the CDR3. CDR1 and CDR2 (germline): LNHDA, SQIVND (reference sequence). The CDR3 region is CASSSGGRLFF. CDR3 DNA sequence: TGTGCCAGTAGTTCGGGGGGTAGACTGTTTTTT.

The chain has TRBV30 and TRBJ1-5; D is unresolved. Deletions cut 5 bases from V and 2 bases from J, with 7 bases between. CDR3 length equals 12 residues. The V gene's germline CDR1 is GTSNPN and CDR2 SVGIG (reference sequence). As DNA, the CDR3 is TGTGCCTGGGACAAGGGCAATCAGCCCCAGCATTTT. Translating it yields CAWDKGNQPQHF.

CDR3 in amino acids: CASSLALLTGGYDEQYF. As DNA, the CDR3 is TGTGCCAGCAGCTTAGCGCTTCTGACAGGGGGCTACGACGAGCAGTACTTC. The chain employs TRBV7-2 and TRBJ2-7; 10 bases line up with TRBD1. The length of the CDR3 is 17 residues. Germline V gene lookup returns CDR1 SGHTA and CDR2 FQGNSA. J lost 5 bases, V lost 0 bases, and 10 bases had no gene match.

V and J are TRBV5-4 and TRBJ2-5; maybe TRBD1 (6 bases). CDR1 is SGHNT, CDR2 YYREEE, per germline (reference sequence). The CDR3 is 16 amino acids. The V gene lost 3 bases and the J gene lost 5 bases, with 20 bases spanning the gap. The CDR3 loop reads CASSSPIQTGLETQYF. Written as DNA, the CDR3 is TGTGCCAGCAGCTCCCCAATCCAAACAGGGCTGGAGACCCAGTACTTC.

The chain carries TRBV4-1 and TRBJ2-3, with 10 nucleotides matching TRBD2. Trimming took 0 bases from V and 4 from J; bases not matched to a gene: 16. In germline, CDR1 is MGHRA, CDR2 YSYEKL. The CDR3 extends over 20 amino acids. CDR3 DNA: TGCGCCAGCAGCCAAGATGGGTCGCGTGGGAAGCGGGGGGGCCCAGATACGCAGTATTTT. Its protein product is CASSQDGSRGKRGGPDTQYF.

The rearrangement uses TRBV19 and TRBJ2-1, with D possibly being TRBD2 (5 bases). This CDR3 region has 14 residues. Trimming took off 6 bases at V and 0 bases at J, with 9 bases between the two ends. Germline CDR1 and CDR2: LNHDA and SQIVND (reference sequence). CDR3 nucleotide sequence: TGTGCCAGTAGGCAAGGGAGCTCCTACAATGAGCAGTTCTTC. The encoded protein is CASRQGSSYNEQFF.

This chain links TRBV5-1 with TRBJ2-7, with TRBD2 matching over 8 bases. The CDR3 is 15 residues long. CDR1 and CDR2 from the germline V gene are SGHRS and YFSETQ. V shed 0 bases, J shed 0 bases, and the junction held 2 bases outside the gene matches. In DNA, the CDR3 is TGCGCCAGCAGCTTGGGTAGCGGGGACTCCTACGAGCAGTACTTC. Translated: CASSLGSGDSYEQYF.

This clone was counted a few times. The chain combines TRBV4-2 with TRBJ1-6, with 7 bases fitting TRBD1. This CDR3 has 19 residues. The germline V gene encodes CDR1 LGHNA and CDR2 YNFKEQ. Trimming removed 0 bases from V and 7 bases from J; junction bases left unmatched: 15. CDR3 nucleotides: TGTGCCAGCAGCCAAGATCTTCGACAGGGATACTACCCGAATTCACCCCTCCACTTT. Translation gives CASSQDLRQGYYPNSPLHF.

The V call is TRBV5-6, the J call TRBJ2-7, with D possibly being TRBD1 (5 bases). Looked up from germline, CDR1 is SGHDT and CDR2 is YYEEEE. Trimming pared 2 bases from V and 2 bases from J, leaving 14 bases between. This CDR3 is built from 15 residues. The CDR3 protein is CASSFRLTETYEQYF. The CDR3 nucleotides read TGTGCCAGCAGCTTCCGTCTGACAGAGACCTACGAGCAGTACTTC.

CDR3 amino acids: CASSITQGDYEQYF. The DNA of the CDR3 is TGTGCCAGCAGCATAACTCAGGGGGATTACGAGCAGTACTTC. The chain uses TRBV13 and TRBJ2-7, with 7 bases lining up with TRBD1. The CDR3 loop spans 14 amino acids. CDR1 is PRHDT and CDR2 is FYEKMQ in the germline V gene (reference sequence). The V gene end was trimmed by 5 bases and the J gene end by 4 bases; junction bases not matched to a gene: 8.

The V call is TRBV7-2, the J call TRBJ2-3; D unresolved. This CDR3 is built from 14 residues. Germline V gene lookup returns CDR1 SGHTA and CDR2 FQGNSA. The V end was cut by 2 bases, the J end by 1 base, with 7 bases between. CDR3 coding DNA: TGTGCCAGCAGCTTAATCCCCGGCACAGATACGCAGTATTTT. It translates to CASSLIPGTDTQYF. The entire variable domain, with the rest obtained from reference TRBV7-2 and TRBJ2-3, is as follows: GAGVSQSPSNKVTEKGKDVELRCDPISGHTALYWYRQSLGQGLEFLIYFQGNSAPDKSGLPSDRFSAERTGGSVSTLTIQRTQQEDSAVYLCASSLIPGTDTQYFGPGTRLTVL.

The chain employs TRBV6-1 and TRBJ2-7; 10 bases are a match to TRBD1. Germline V gene sequence: CDR1 MNHNS, CDR2 SASEGT. The CDR3 consists of 14 residues. Unmatched junction bases numbered 10, after V lost 10 bases and J lost 4 bases. The CDR3 DNA is TGTGCCACGTCGAGGGACAGGGGATTTTACGAGCAGTACTTC. Protein sequence: CATSRDRGFYEQYF.

This chain links TRBV6-1 with TRBJ1-5; 8 bases are a match to TRBD1. From germline, CDR1 is MNHNS and CDR2 SASEGT. This CDR3 is 16 amino acids long. Germline trimming cut 2 bases from V and 6 bases from J; bases unmatched to any gene: 9. CDR3 protein: CASSELQGALGQPQHF. CDR3 nucleotide sequence: TGTGCCAGCAGTGAACTTCAGGGGGCGCTCGGTCAGCCCCAGCATTTT.

This clone was observed a handful of times. This chain links TRBV4-2 with TRBJ1-2; a weak D match, TRBD1 (5 bases). Trimming cost V 6 bases and J 1 base, with 9 bases left between them. Germline assignment: CDR1 LGHNA and CDR2 YNFKEQ. The CDR3 runs to 13 residues. The CDR3 DNA reads as TGTGCCAGCAGTCTGGACATTAACTATGGCTACACCTTC. Its translation: CASSLDINYGYTF.

This chain connects TRBV30 to TRBJ1-2; 10 bases align to TRBD1. The germline CDR1 and CDR2 sequences are GTSNPN and SVGIG (reference sequence). The V segment lost 4 bases and the J segment 2 bases; nucleotides outside the gene matches: 1. This CDR3 contains 13 residues. Here the CDR3 reads CAWTTGGNYGYTF. CDR3 DNA: TGTGCCTGGACGACAGGGGGCAACTATGGCTACACCTTC.

V usage is TRBV6-1 and J usage is TRBJ1-6; TRBD1 might be the D (5 bases). Per germline, CDR1 MNHNS and CDR2 SASEGT. The CDR3 contains 11 residues. Trimming pared 7 bases from V and 17 bases from J, leaving 15 bases between. DNA of the CDR3: TGTGCCAGCATGGGGTATCAGGGCGTCCACTTT. Translation: CASMGYQGVHF.

This clone was counted a few times. The rearrangement joins TRBV5-1 to TRBJ2-3; TRBD2 aligns across 8 bases. The germline V gene has CDR1 SGHRS and CDR2 YFSETQ. Germline trimming cut 4 bases from V and 6 bases from J; bases unmatched to any gene: 16. The CDR3 covers 17 residues. The CDR3 loop is CASSTGSGGYRVDTQYF. The CDR3 DNA reads TGCGCCAGCAGCACGGGAAGCGGGGGCTACCGGGTGGATACGCAGTATTTT.

The V call is TRBV30, the J call TRBJ2-5; 7 bases are a match to TRBD1. This CDR3 is built from 15 residues. The V gene end was trimmed by 7 bases and the J gene end by 7 bases; junction bases not matched to a gene: 18. Germline values: CDR1 GTSNPN, CDR2 SVGIG (reference sequence). The CDR3 sequence: CAYQGWDSNLGTQYF. DNA of the CDR3: TGTGCCTACCAAGGATGGGACAGCAACCTGGGGACCCAGTACTTC.

J is TRBJ2-2 and V is TRBV6-5; 7 bases line up with TRBD1. The V gene's germline CDR1 is MNHEY and CDR2 SVGAGI. The J segment lost 3 bases and the V segment lost 6 bases, leaving 4 bases of the junction unmatched. There are 14 residues in the CDR3. The CDR3 protein is CASRQGQYTGELFF. DNA of the CDR3: TGTGCCAGCAGACAGGGACAGTACACCGGGGAGCTGTTTTTT.

The genes are TRBV25-1 and TRBJ2-3; perhaps TRBD2 as D (8 bases). This CDR3 spans 14 amino acids. V lost 11 bases and J lost 7, with 22 bases in between. In germline, CDR1 is MGHDK, CDR2 SYGVNS. DNA of the CDR3: TGTGCCCCTCGAGAGGGGGCGGGGGGCCATACGCAGTATTTT. Its protein product is CAPREGAGGHTQYF.

This chain links TRBV19 with TRBJ1-5; D remains unclear. Germline CDR1 is LNHDA and CDR2 is SQIVND (reference sequence). The CDR3 has 15 residues. Trimming took off 6 bases at V and 3 bases at J, with 15 bases between the two ends. CDR3 residues: CASRIIYTVNQPQHF. Written as DNA, the CDR3 is TGTGCCAGTAGGATCATTTACACCGTCAATCAGCCCCAGCATTTT.

This clone was detected only a few times. J is TRBJ1-1 and V is TRBV5-4; no clear D. CDR3 length equals 13 residues. Trimming removed 6 bases at V and 3 bases at J, with 12 bases between. Germline CDR1 reads SGHNT; CDR2 reads YYREEE (reference sequence). The CDR3 here is CASTWEEDTEAFF. The DNA of the CDR3 is TGTGCCAGCACTTGGGAGGAAGACACTGAAGCTTTCTTT.